The clone carrying this T cell receptor (beta chain) ranks as medium-sized. Antigen: not known. This sample was included in a study of immune heterogeneity within non-small cell lung tumors. Across the study: Histologically, a handful of tumors were squamous cell carcinomas and over eight were non-squamous carcinomas. The remaining 1 tumor was not otherwise specified.

Study results and limitations: Identical dominant CDR3 beta clonotypes spanned tumor sites within a patient, beside site-unique high-frequency clones.

Germline V CDR1 and CDR2: SGHRS, YFSETQ. V was clipped by 3 bases and J by 10 bases, with 11 bases between them. The CDR3 extends over 12 amino acids. Bulk tumor gDNA, 550 to 600 ng per sample, served as the TCR template. Several far-apart biopsies were taken per primary tumor during surgery. Newly diagnosed with untreated non-small cell lung cancer, the patients underwent curative surgery. For the TCR beta CDR3, multiplex PCR with 32 V and 13 J primers performed the amplification. Via MiXCR, TCRdb re-called the multiplex PCR reads, giving one row per CDR3 protein. The sample comprises 2,000 or so distinct CDR3 sequences, roughly 30% of which are singletons, and roughly 30% rests with the top ten.

The receptor's source is a man aged 55-75 years with non-small cell lung cancer. Sequencing used lung tumor tissue. The genes are TRBV5-1 and TRBJ2-1, with D perhaps matching TRBD1 (8 bases). The CDR3 sequence: CASSSQGGEQFF. The CDR3 DNA is TGCGCCAGCAGCTCACAGGGGGGGGAGCAGTTCTTC.